The T cell receptor beta chain under discussion was sequenced for a study of T cell repertoires in cytomegalovirus infection. This clonotype has at least ten counts. This CDR3 has 13 residues. Trimming cost V 3 bases and J 5 bases, with 11 bases left between them. CDR1 and CDR2 from the germline V gene are SGHTA and FQGNSA. MiXCR was run by TCRdb on the reads, yielding one entry per CDR3 protein. The sample consists of 200,000 to 300,000 distinct CDR3 sequences, 9% to 15% of them appearing once. The chain employs TRBV7-2 and TRBJ2-7; D possibly corresponds to TRBD2 (6 bases). This receptor was identified in a human donor in good health (CMV status not recorded). Some clones in this sample may be carry-over from other donors' samples. The specimen was PBMCs. The CDR3 nucleotides are TGTGCCAGCAGCTTTGAGGGACTCCACGAGCAGTACTTC. It encodes CASSFEGLHEQYF.